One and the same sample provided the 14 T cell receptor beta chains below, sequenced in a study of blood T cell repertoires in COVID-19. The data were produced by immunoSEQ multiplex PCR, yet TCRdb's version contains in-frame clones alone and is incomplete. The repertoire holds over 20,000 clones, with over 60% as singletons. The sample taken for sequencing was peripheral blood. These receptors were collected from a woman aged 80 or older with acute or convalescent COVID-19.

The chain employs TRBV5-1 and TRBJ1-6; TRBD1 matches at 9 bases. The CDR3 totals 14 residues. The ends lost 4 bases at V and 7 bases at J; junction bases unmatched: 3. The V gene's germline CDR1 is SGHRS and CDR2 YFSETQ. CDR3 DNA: TGCGCCAGCAGCCAGGACAGGGGAAATTCACCCCTCCACTTT. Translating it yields CASSQDRGNSPLHF.

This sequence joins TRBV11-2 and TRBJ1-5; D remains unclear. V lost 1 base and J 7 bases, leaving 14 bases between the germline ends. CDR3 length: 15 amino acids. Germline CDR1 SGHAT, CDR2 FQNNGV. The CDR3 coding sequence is TGTGCCAGCAGCTTAGGTTCTGTGGGAGGACAGCCCCAGCATTTT. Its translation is CASSLGSVGGQPQHF.

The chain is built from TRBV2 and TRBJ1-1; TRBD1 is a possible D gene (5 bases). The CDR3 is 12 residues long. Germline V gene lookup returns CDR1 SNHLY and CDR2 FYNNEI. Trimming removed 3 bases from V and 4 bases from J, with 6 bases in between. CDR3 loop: CASSDTGTEAFF. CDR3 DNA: TGTGCCAGCAGTGATACAGGCACTGAAGCTTTCTTT.

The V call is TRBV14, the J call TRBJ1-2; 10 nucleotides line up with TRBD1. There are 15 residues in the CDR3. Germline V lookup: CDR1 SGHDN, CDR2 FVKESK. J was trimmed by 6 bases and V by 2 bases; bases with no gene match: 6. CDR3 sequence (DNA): TGTGCCAGCAGCCAAACACGGACAGGGGGGCATGGCTACACCTTC. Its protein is CASSQTRTGGHGYTF.

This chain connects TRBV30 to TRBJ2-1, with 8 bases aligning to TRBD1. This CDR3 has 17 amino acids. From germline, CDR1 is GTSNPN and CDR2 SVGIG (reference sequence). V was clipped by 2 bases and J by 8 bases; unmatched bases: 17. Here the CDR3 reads CAWSRQGSLSTTDEQFF. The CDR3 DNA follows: TGTGCCTGGAGTAGACAGGGGTCGCTGAGTACTACTGATGAGCAGTTCTTC. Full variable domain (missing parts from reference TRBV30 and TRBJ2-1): SQTIHQWPATLVQPVGSPLSLECTVEGTSNPNLYWYRQAAGRGLQLLFYSVGIGQISSEVPQNLSASRPQDRQFILSSKKLLLSDSGFYLCAWSRQGSLSTTDEQFFGPGTRLTVL.

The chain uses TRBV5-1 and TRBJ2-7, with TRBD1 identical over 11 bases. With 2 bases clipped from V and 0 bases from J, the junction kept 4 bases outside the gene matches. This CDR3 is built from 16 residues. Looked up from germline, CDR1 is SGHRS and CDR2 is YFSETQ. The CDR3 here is CASSFQGQGVSYEQYF. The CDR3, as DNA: TGCGCCAGCAGCTTCCAGGGACAGGGGGTCTCCTACGAGCAGTACTTC. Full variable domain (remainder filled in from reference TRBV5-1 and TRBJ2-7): KAGVTQTPRYLIKTRGQQVTLSCSPISGHRSVSWYQQTPGQGLQFLFEYFSETQRNKGNFPGRFSGRQFSNSRSEMNVSTLELGDSALYLCASSFQGQGVSYEQYFGPGTRLTVT.

CDR3 in DNA: TGTGCCAGCAGTTCACAGGGGTTTGGCTACACCTTC. Amino acids: CASSSQGFGYTF. V and J are TRBV28 and TRBJ1-2; 7 bases fit TRBD1. Germline V lookup: CDR1 MDHEN, CDR2 SYDVKM. The trim removed 4 bases at V and 7 bases at J, leaving 3 bases unmatched. The CDR3 loop spans 12 amino acids.

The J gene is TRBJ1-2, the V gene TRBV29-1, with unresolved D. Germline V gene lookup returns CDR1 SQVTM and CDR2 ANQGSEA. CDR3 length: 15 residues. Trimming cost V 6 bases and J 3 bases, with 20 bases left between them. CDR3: CSVWSSAGGYYGYTF. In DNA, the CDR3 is TGCAGCGTCTGGTCCTCAGCCGGAGGCTACTATGGCTACACCTTC.

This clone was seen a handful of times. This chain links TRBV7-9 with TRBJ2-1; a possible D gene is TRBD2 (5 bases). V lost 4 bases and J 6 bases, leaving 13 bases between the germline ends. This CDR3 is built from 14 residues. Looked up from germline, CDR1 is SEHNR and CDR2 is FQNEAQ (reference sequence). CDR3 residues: CASSSQDFLNEQFF. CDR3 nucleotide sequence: TGTGCCAGCAGCTCGCAGGACTTTCTCAATGAGCAGTTCTTC. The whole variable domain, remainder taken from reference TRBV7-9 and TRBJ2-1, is DTGVSQNPRHKITKRGQNVTFRCDPISEHNRLYWYRQTLGQGPEFLTYFQNEAQLEKSRLLSDRFSAERPKGSFSTLEIQRTEQGDSAMYLCASSSQDFLNEQFFGPGTRLTVL.

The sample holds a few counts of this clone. The CDR3: CASSLARGEQFF. In DNA form, the CDR3 reads TGTGCCAGCAGCTTGGCTCGGGGAGAGCAGTTCTTC. The chain is built from TRBV9 and TRBJ2-1; possible D gene TRBD2, 5 bases. Germline CDR1 SGDLS, CDR2 YYNGEE. The CDR3 has 12 amino acids. V shed 4 bases and J shed 10 bases, with 12 bases lying between them.

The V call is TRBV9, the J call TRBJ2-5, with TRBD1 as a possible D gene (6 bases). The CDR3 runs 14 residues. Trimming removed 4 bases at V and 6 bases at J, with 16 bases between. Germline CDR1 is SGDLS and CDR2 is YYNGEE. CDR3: CASSTHRAGQTQYF. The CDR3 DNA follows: TGTGCCAGCAGCACTCACAGGGCTGGGCAGACCCAGTACTTC.

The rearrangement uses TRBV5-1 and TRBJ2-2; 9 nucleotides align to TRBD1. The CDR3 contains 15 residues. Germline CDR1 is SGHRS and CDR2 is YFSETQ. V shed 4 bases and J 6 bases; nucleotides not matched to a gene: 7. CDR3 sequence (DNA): TGCGCCAGCAGCATAGGACAGGGGCGGTCCGGGGAGCTGTTTTTT. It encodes CASSIGQGRSGELFF.

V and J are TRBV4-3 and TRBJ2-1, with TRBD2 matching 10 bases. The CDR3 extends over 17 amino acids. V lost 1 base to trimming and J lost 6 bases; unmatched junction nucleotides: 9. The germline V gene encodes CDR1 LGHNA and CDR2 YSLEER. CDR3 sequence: CASSQGTSGLLSNEQFF. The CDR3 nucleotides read TGCGCCAGCAGCCAAGGGACTAGCGGCTTACTTTCCAATGAGCAGTTCTTC.

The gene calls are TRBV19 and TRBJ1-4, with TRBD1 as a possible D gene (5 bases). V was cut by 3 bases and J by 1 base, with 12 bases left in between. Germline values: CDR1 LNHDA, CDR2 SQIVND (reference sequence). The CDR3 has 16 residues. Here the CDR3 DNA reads TGTGCCAGTAGTATGCCCGCAGGGAAAACTAATGAAAAACTGTTTTTT. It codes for CASSMPAGKTNEKLFF.